The T cell receptor beta chain under discussion was sequenced for a study of cytomegalovirus exposure and HLA in healthy donors (dated by TCRdb to about 2017). With regard to the full study: An earlier analysis of several hundred of the donors reported approximately 260 Gb of sequence data and 95 million to 130 million unique TCR beta sequences obtained from some 200 million T cells. High-throughput TCR immunosequencing, statistical association of individual TCRs with disease status, and machine learning were combined to predict cytomegalovirus infection status. HLA typing covered class I and class II loci at four-digit resolution. The study was designed to test whether signatures of past pathogen exposure could be identified by cataloging public T cell receptors. Genome-wide SNP genotypes for about three fifths of the 666 donors were used in a later genetic analysis, which treated that subset as a discovery cohort. In an earlier analysis of roughly 540 of the donors, high-throughput TCR beta sequencing was used to judge whether each TCR beta V gene segment behaved as functional or pseudogenic. Along with the approximately 700-subject first cohort, a separate validation cohort of over a hundred different subjects was used. A later analysis re-examined previously published TCR beta repertoires from roughly 650 donors and added high-resolution HLA genotyping to investigate patterns of TCR occurrence. Every repertoire in the discovery cohort had been generated on one and the same sequencing platform. The study profiled the T cell repertoires of more than 500 subjects by immunosequencing and related them to cytomegalovirus serostatus. The number of typed donors differed by locus: about 620-630 for A, B, C, DRB1 and DQB1; approximately 530 for DQA1; approximately 600 for DPA1; and some 450 for DPB1. Among 300 to 500 genotyped donors of the cohort, an average of about 240,000 unique TCR beta nucleotide sequences was sequenced per donor, of which roughly 18% were non-productive. An early release that covered fewer than 800 HLA-typed donors contained approximately 300 gigabases of sequencing data and tens of millions of unique TCR sequences. Of the 350 to 450 genotyped donors, less than 90% were placed in the genetic ancestry cluster associated with self-reported Caucasian donors. Rather than drawing on any new phenotypic data, the later analysis identified candidate immune exposures from TCR beta sequences and the way those sequences occurred across donors. Four to six DR-DQ haplotypes were handled as single units for association and clustering, since linkage in the cohort was strong. Donor age, sex, ethnicity and CMV serostatus were collected together with the repertoire data.

The cohort comprised 666 healthy bone marrow donors. At the time of sampling, all cohort members were nominally healthy, though unrecorded immune exposures were likely present. The donor tested CMV seronegative and was one of the 352 seronegative cohort members. Every donor gave a peripheral blood sample, and the peripheral blood mononuclear cells from that sample were used for TCR beta sequencing. Genomic DNA was extracted from the blood cell samples with the Qiagen DNeasy Blood Extraction Kit. What the research found in general, with its limitations: Only TCR beta chains were sequenced in this cohort, and the absence of alpha or paired-chain data limited detectable features. In a later analysis, most CMV-associated TCR beta chains were found to appear HLA-restricted, with HLA associations seemingly driven largely by CMV exposure. A further reported finding was that TCR beta sequences accurately predicted the HLA-A and HLA-B alleles for most subjects in the first cohort. A group of highly shared sequence variants was considered likely to be a technical artifact of the sequencing pipeline. Because HLA typing was missing for some donors at each locus, association tests included only the typed subset. In the study, roughly 160 TCR beta chains were listed as associated with cytomegalovirus. At a false discovery rate of 0.05, a later analysis linked 16,951 TCR beta sequences to specific HLA alleles. When HLA alleles, especially DR and DQ, strongly co-occurred, attributing TCR associations to individual alleles was difficult. CMV serostatus was the only immune exposure information available for the cohort. Compared with the roughly 600-donor mean, donors in an Asian-associated ancestry cluster had fewer N-insertions in productive TCRs, according to a later genetic analysis. In a later analysis, HLA-associated TCR beta chains were found to be more clonally expanded and to have lower generation probabilities than equally common non-associated chains. According to a later analysis, parvovirus B19, influenza, CMV and Epstein-Barr virus appeared linked to several top co-occurrence clusters. Roughly uniform sequencing depth across donors was assumed in presence/absence analyses, although this assumption may not hold. The authors suggested that the approach could potentially be generalized to other disease states and immunological phenotypes. A later genetic analysis associated a missense DCLRE1C variant with V-gene and J-gene trimming of TCR beta chains, and an independent cohort replicated the association. The classifier was reported to diagnose cytomegalovirus status with high specificity and sensitivity in both the original cohort and the validation cohort. In a later analysis, the rate of TCR association differed among HLA loci, with DRB1 alleles having the most associated TCRs and HLA-C alleles having the fewest. In an earlier analysis of several hundred of the donors, most TCR beta V segments were observed in productive rearrangements about 87% or about 30% of the time, broadly matching IMGT annotations. Because counts were too low, approximately 18 rarely observed V segments, including chromosome 9 orphons, were excluded from the earlier analysis of 587 of the donors. Linkage disequilibrium might explain the correlated functional status among segregating V segments, but an unknown experimental factor could not be excluded. Most TCR sequences were seen in very few donors, while some public TCRs were found in many individuals. Because the 87-base-pair reads could not distinguish some IMGT-functional V segments, including TRBV6-2 and TRBV6-3, those segments were excluded. In vitro tests confirmed that a few of the cytomegalovirus-associated TCR beta chains recognize cytomegalovirus antigens.

Libraries were constructed by the immunoSEQ multiplex PCR assay. For the multiplex PCR, a mixture combining 60 forward primers for TCR Vbeta segments and 13 reverse primers for TCR Jbeta segments was used. Amplification of the CDR3 region of rearranged TCR beta genes was performed with a multiplex PCR assay on genomic DNA. The amplified TCR beta libraries were sequenced on the Illumina HiSeq System as 87-base-pair reads. Per the source publication's procedure: A later analysis tallied some 79 million unique TCR beta chains across the 666 repertoires, and about 12 million of those chains were shared by two or more donors. To remove PCR and sequencing errors, raw reads were error-corrected and collapsed into unique sequences using a nearest-neighbor algorithm that merged closely related sequences. V, D and J gene segments were assigned by aligning CDR3 sequences to IMGT reference sequences. Each retained sequence needed at least a six-nucleotide match to both a V gene segment and a J gene segment. Rearrangements were classified as productive when the CDR3 lacked stop codons and remained in frame with V and J, and all other rearrangements were classified as non-productive. CDR3 was defined by IMGT convention, running from the second conserved V-encoded cysteine to the conserved J-encoded phenylalanine. In an earlier analysis of approximately 500 of the donors, sequences lacking an unambiguous match to a single V gene segment were excluded. An earlier analysis of 450 to 650 of the donors called V segments functional above 56.7% productive rearrangements and segregating when the between-donor standard deviation exceeded 5%. A statistical classification framework was built for diagnosing cytomegalovirus status from the catalog of TCR beta chain sequences. A later analysis assigned V and J genes by comparing TCR nucleotide sequences with IMGT/GENE-DB human TR gene sequences. The TCRdist pipeline was used in a later analysis to assign CDR3 sequences and most-parsimonious VDJ recombination scenarios. A later analysis defined each TCR beta chain by its CDR3 amino acid sequence plus V-gene family, and excluded reads lacking a unique V-gene family. In a later analysis, 450 to 600 highly shared, low-generation-probability nucleotide sequences were removed to address suspected cross-contamination and a sequencing artifact. For each public chain, a later analysis derived a clonal expansion index from normalized ranks of inferred template counts within each repertoire. In a later analysis, generation probabilities were computed using a VDJ recombination model fitted to out-of-frame rearrangements, and the results were checked against IGoR. Hypergeometric tests were used in a later analysis to score TCR-TCR, TCR-HLA and TCR-CMV co-occurrence, with a repertoire-size bias correction applied to the TCR pairs. A later analysis estimated false discovery rates by permuting HLA or CMV assignments 20 times. In a later analysis, co-occurring TCRs were grouped using DBSCAN, and TCRdist sequence similarity was added for clustering within HLA-allele-positive subsets. Repertoires with fewer than 30,000 or more than 120,000 public chains, plus five repertoires with anomalous nucleotide sharing, were excluded from co-occurrence clustering. TCRdb carries this immuneACCESS record with in-frame sequences only. Its versions omit some clonotypes, under half of them owing to an unresolved V gene in the studies checked, with the rest unexplained. Clone size and the V and J calls come from that table; the DNA yielded D and trimming. The sample yields about 140,000 clones; around 75% were counted once. The ten biggest clones cover approximately 1.8% of the sample.

Reading from cysteine to phenylalanine, the CDR3 counts 19 amino acids. Only CDR3 DNA is held: 57 bases, read in frame from base 1. V and J are trimmed by 3 bases and 2 bases, and the gene matches miss 11 bases of the junction. From the germline V gene, CDR1 is SGHRS and CDR2 is YFSETQ. With respect to this clone: Its antigen remains undetermined. No much larger clone is present one base from it, and per-base qualities are unavailable.

Recombination joined TRBV5-1 with TRBJ2-6, and TRBD2 aligns with 10 junction nucleotides. Input material: PBMCs. The TCR sequence derives from a woman aged 25 to 45 in good health and CMV-seronegative. Here the CDR3 is given as CASSSWGAGGVPGANVLTF. The DNA sequence reads TGCGCCAGCAGCTCCTGGGGAGCGGGGGGGGTCCCTGGGGCCAACGTCCTGACTTTC.